The 31 T cell receptor beta chains listed next were all sequenced from one sample in a study of early T cells in non-severe SARS-CoV-2 infection. Each CDR3 protein gets one entry after TCRdb re-called the 5' RACE reads with MiXCR. The sample includes some 49,000 distinct CDR3 sequences, about 4.2% of them seen just once. Sequenced material: whole blood. All receptors come from an adult who was a healthcare worker with PCR-confirmed SARS-CoV-2 infection or an uninfected control (not recorded which).

This clonotype occurred many times. The chain couples TRBV7-3 to TRBJ1-1; D is unresolved. Trimming left V 5 bases short and J 0 bases short, with 7 bases between. Looked up from germline, CDR1 is SGHTA and CDR2 is FQGTGA. This CDR3 comprises 13 residues. CDR3: CASSPTLNTEAFF. The CDR3 nucleotides read TGTGCCAGCAGCCCAACTCTGAACACTGAAGCTTTCTTT.

Turning to this clonotype: This may be a read error: a much more frequent sequence differs by one nucleotide. This sequence joins TRBV10-3 and TRBJ2-7; no clear D gene. V lost 6 bases to trimming and J lost 5 bases, with 20 bases between them. Germline V gene data show CDR1 as ENHRY and CDR2 as SYGVKD. The CDR3 is made up of 15 amino acids. This chain's CDR3 is CAIRVWADSTHEQYV. As DNA, the CDR3 is TGTGCCATCAGGGTTTGGGCAGATTCAACCCACGAGCAGTACGTC.

This clonotype was recorded many times. CDR3 region: CASSTGQTGELFF. The CDR3 DNA sequence: TGTGCCAGCAGCACAGGACAGACCGGGGAGCTGTTTTTT. The V call is TRBV7-9, the J call TRBJ2-2; D is possibly TRBD1 (6 bases). This CDR3 has 13 amino acids. V was cut by 5 bases and J by 5 bases, with 9 bases left in between. Per germline, CDR1 SEHNR and CDR2 FQNEAQ (reference sequence).

This clonotype was observed many times. J is TRBJ1-1 and V is TRBV18; D is unresolved. This CDR3 spans 13 amino acids. The germline V gene has CDR1 KGHSH and CDR2 LQKENI. Trimming pared 2 bases from V and 7 bases from J, leaving 11 bases between. As DNA, the CDR3 is TGTGCCAGCTCACCAGCGGACGGCTATGAAGCTTTCTTT. Amino acid sequence: CASSPADGYEAFF.

This clonotype was recorded at least ten times. V is TRBV7-2 and J is TRBJ2-1; 7 bases line up with TRBD1. Germline assignment: CDR1 SGHTA and CDR2 FQGNSA. The CDR3 totals 16 residues. V was clipped by 0 bases and J by 7 bases; unmatched bases: 9. The chain's CDR3 is CASSLAKGTARNEQFF. The CDR3 DNA follows: TGTGCCAGCAGCTTAGCGAAAGGGACAGCTCGGAATGAGCAGTTCTTC.

The chain links TRBV30 to TRBJ2-7; 9 nucleotides align to TRBD2. CDR1 is GTSNPN, CDR2 SVGIG, per germline (reference sequence). The trim removed 3 bases at V and 0 bases at J, leaving 3 bases unmatched. The CDR3 length is 14 residues. The CDR3 region is CAWSLAGASYEQYF. CDR3 nucleotide sequence: TGTGCCTGGAGCTTAGCGGGAGCCTCCTACGAGCAGTACTTC.

Many counts were recorded for this clonotype. The chain carries TRBV24-1 and TRBJ1-3, with D perhaps matching TRBD1 (5 bases). V was clipped by 1 base and J by 9 bases, with 9 bases between them. Germline CDR1 KGHDR, CDR2 SFDVKD. CDR3 length: 13 amino acids. The CDR3 is CATSDLAGTTIYF. As DNA, the CDR3 is TGTGCCACCAGTGATTTAGCAGGGACCACCATATATTTT.

This clonotype occurred many times. V usage is TRBV5-1 and J usage is TRBJ2-1; D gene uncertain. Between the trimmed V and J ends, which lost 0 bases and 0 bases, there was a span of 7 bases. The CDR3 runs 15 residues. The germline V gene encodes CDR1 SGHRS and CDR2 YFSETQ. CDR3 region: CASSLDGFSYNEQFF. The CDR3 nucleotides are TGCGCCAGCAGCTTGGACGGATTCTCCTACAATGAGCAGTTCTTC.

Only a few counts were recorded for this clonotype. This chain connects TRBV7-2 to TRBJ2-1; 7 bases map to TRBD2. Per germline, CDR1 SGHTA and CDR2 FQGNSA. This CDR3 contains 15 residues. J gave up 1 base and V 5 bases, and 5 bases lay outside the gene matches. CDR3 loop: CASSLSGRSYNEQFF. CDR3 sequence (DNA): TGTGCCAGCAGCCTTAGCGGGCGATCCTACAATGAGCAGTTCTTC. Looking up the rest from reference TRBV7-2 and TRBJ2-1 gives the full variable domain: GAGVSQSPSNKVTEKGKDVELRCDPISGHTALYWYRQSLGQGLEFLIYFQGNSAPDKSGLPSDRFSAERTGGSVSTLTIQRTQQEDSAVYLCASSLSGRSYNEQFFGPGTRLTVL.

Ten or more counts support this clonotype. V gene TRBV4-2 combines with J gene TRBJ1-1; D uncertain. Trimming pared 4 bases from V and 0 bases from J, leaving 6 bases between. This CDR3 is built from 13 residues. CDR1 is LGHNA and CDR2 is YNFKEQ in the germline V gene. The CDR3 DNA follows: TGTGCCAGCAGCCTTCAGATGAACACTGAAGCTTTCTTT. It specifies CASSLQMNTEAFF.

In its sample, this clonotype was seen a few times. The chain combines TRBV19 with TRBJ1-2; D is perhaps TRBD1 (5 bases). V was pared by 7 bases and J by 7 bases, with 13 bases between. There are 12 residues in the CDR3. Germline CDR1 and CDR2: LNHDA and SQIVND (reference sequence). CDR3 sequence: CASTIGTFGYTF. CDR3 nucleotide sequence: TGTGCCAGTACCATCGGGACGTTTGGCTACACCTTC.

Details on this clonotype: With a much larger clone just one base away, this may be a read error. The rearrangement joins TRBV3-1 to TRBJ1-4; perhaps TRBD1 as D (5 bases). V lost 8 bases, J lost 8 bases, and 18 bases lay in between. CDR3 length: 14 amino acids. Germline assignment: CDR1 LGHDT and CDR2 YNNKEL (reference sequence). The CDR3: CASGKGRVGEKLFF. In DNA form, the CDR3 reads TGTGCCAGCGGTAAGGGCAGGGTGGGCGAAAAACTGTTTTTT.

This clonotype has at least ten counts. This chain uses TRBV5-1 with TRBJ2-7; 8 nucleotides line up with TRBD1. The length of the CDR3 is 14 residues. Trimming took 0 bases from V and 6 from J; bases not matched to a gene: 5. Per the germline V gene, CDR1 is SGHRS and CDR2 is YFSETQ. CDR3: CASSLDPGGREQYF. DNA for the CDR3: TGCGCCAGCAGCTTGGATCCAGGGGGCCGCGAGCAGTACTTC.

This clonotype was counted only a few times. The rearrangement uses TRBV20-1 and TRBJ1-1; perhaps TRBD1 as D (5 bases). Germline V gene lookup returns CDR1 DFQATT and CDR2 SNEGSKA (reference sequence). V was clipped by 6 bases and J by 8 bases, with 19 bases between them. This CDR3 is 13 amino acids long. The CDR3 nucleotides are TGCAGTGCCCCTCCCCTCCCCCGGGGGGAAGCTTTCTTT. Its translation is CSAPPLPRGEAFF.

This clonotype showed up many times. The CDR3 sequence: CAISDPGLAGVTDTQYF. CDR3 bases: TGTGCCATCAGTGACCCGGGACTAGCGGGGGTCACAGATACGCAGTATTTT. J is TRBJ2-3 and V is TRBV10-3, with TRBD2 identical over 14 bases. The germline V gene has CDR1 ENHRY and CDR2 SYGVKD. CDR3 length equals 17 residues. The V segment lost 3 bases and the J segment 2 bases; nucleotides outside the gene matches: 4.

This clonotype was seen at least ten times. The chain recombines TRBV19 with TRBJ2-1, with D perhaps matching TRBD2 (5 bases). There are 13 residues in the CDR3. Germline CDR1 is LNHDA and CDR2 is SQIVND (reference sequence). The V gene lost 5 bases and the J gene lost 7 bases, with 12 bases spanning the gap. The CDR3 loop is CASSPGPGNEQFF. CDR3 nucleotide sequence: TGTGCCAGTAGTCCCGGTCCGGGGAATGAGCAGTTCTTC.

This clonotype was detected ten times or more. V is TRBV12-3 or TRBV12-4 and J is TRBJ2-7; 8 bases agree with TRBD1. CDR3 length equals 16 residues. Trimming removed 1 base from V and 3 bases from J; junction bases left unmatched: 8. CDR3 protein: CASSLGDRLGDYEQYF. CDR3 sequence (DNA): TGTGCCAGCAGTTTAGGGGACAGGCTTGGGGACTACGAGCAGTACTTC.

As for this clonotype: It may be a read error: a sequence one base away is much more abundant. The chain employs TRBV6-2 or TRBV6-3 and TRBJ1-1; 7 bases agree with TRBD1. The CDR3 spans 14 residues. CDR1 is MNHEY, CDR2 SVGEGT, per germline. This chain's CDR3 is CGSSLRGLNTEAFF. The CDR3 DNA is TGTGGCAGCAGTTTGAGGGGGCTGAACACTGAAGCTTTCTTT.

This clonotype showed up many times. DNA of the CDR3: TGTGCCAGCAGTGAAATTGGGGGCGGGACAGATACGCAGTATTTT. This sequence encodes CASSEIGGGTDTQYF. This chain links TRBV6-1 with TRBJ2-3; a weak D match, TRBD1 (6 bases). V was cut by 2 bases and J by 3 bases, with 12 bases left in between. The CDR3 is 15 amino acids. Per germline, CDR1 MNHNS and CDR2 SASEGT.

This clonotype was seen ten or more times. The chain combines TRBV30 with TRBJ1-1, with D hard to call. This CDR3 has 14 amino acids. Trimming left V 5 bases short and J 3 bases short, with 16 bases between. Germline CDR1 and CDR2: GTSNPN and SVGIG (reference sequence). CDR3 coding DNA: TGTGCCTGGGACTCCTCAGGATGGGACACTGAAGCTTTCTTT. This gives the protein CAWDSSGWDTEAFF.

This clonotype occurred many times. The V call is TRBV12-3 or TRBV12-4, the J call TRBJ1-2; the D gene is possibly TRBD1 (6 bases). V was shortened by 8 bases and J by 5 bases, with 21 bases between the two germline ends. CDR3 size: 15 residues. CDR3 residues: CASFGGTNSPYGYTF. CDR3 DNA: TGTGCCAGCTTCGGTGGGACAAACTCTCCTTATGGCTACACCTTC.

The CDR3 sequence: CASRDTFRYNEKLFF. As DNA, the CDR3 is TGTGCCAGCCGGGACACCTTCAGATATAATGAAAAACTGTTTTTT. The rearrangement links TRBV4-2 to TRBJ1-4; D is perhaps TRBD1 (6 bases). The CDR3 is 15 amino acids. CDR1 and CDR2 (germline): LGHNA, YNFKEQ. Deletions cut 8 bases from V and 4 bases from J, with 17 bases between.

This clonotype was seen more than once but under ten times. The chain is built from TRBV20-1 and TRBJ1-3, with 8 bases lining up with TRBD1. Germline V CDR1 and CDR2: DFQATT, SNEGSKA (reference sequence). The CDR3 is made up of 16 amino acids. Germline trimming cut 7 bases from V and 0 bases from J; bases unmatched to any gene: 11. CDR3 amino acids: CSVSQGAGFSGNTIYF. The CDR3 nucleotides are TGCAGTGTCTCTCAGGGGGCAGGGTTCTCTGGAAACACCATATATTTT.

In its sample, this clonotype was seen a few times. The chain joins TRBV21-1 to TRBJ1-1. TRBV21-1 is an annotated pseudogene. The CDR3 covers 13 residues. Here the CDR3 reads CASSPYMNTEAFF. The DNA for the CDR3 is TGTGCCAGCAGCCCCTACATGAACACTGAAGCTTTCTTT.

This clonotype showed up many times. The chain has TRBV5-1 and TRBJ1-1; weak D call: TRBD1 (5 bases). The germline V gene encodes CDR1 SGHRS and CDR2 YFSETQ. The CDR3 contains 15 residues. V was shortened by 2 bases and J by 0 bases, with 11 bases between the two germline ends. Written as DNA, the CDR3 is TGCGCCAGCAGCTTACGGACAACCATGAACACTGAAGCTTTCTTT. Protein sequence: CASSLRTTMNTEAFF.

The gene calls are TRBV7-9 and TRBJ2-5; 8 nucleotides match TRBD1. Trimming cost V 5 bases and J 7 bases; bases outside gene matches: 6. The CDR3 runs 13 residues. The germline V gene has CDR1 SEHNR and CDR2 FQNEAQ (reference sequence). The CDR3 region is CASSPGQEGTQYF. The CDR3 DNA sequence: TGTGCCAGCAGCCCGGGACAGGAAGGGACCCAGTACTTC.

This clonotype has at least ten counts. The CDR3 here is CASTVMPIGQAADEQYF. CDR3 DNA sequence: TGCGCCAGCACCGTTATGCCTATCGGACAGGCGGCCGACGAGCAGTACTTC. J is TRBJ2-7 and V is TRBV5-1, with TRBD1 matching over 7 bases. CDR1 SGHRS and CDR2 YFSETQ come from the germline V gene. With 6 bases clipped from V and 5 bases from J, the junction kept 20 bases outside the gene matches. The CDR3 runs to 17 residues.

This clonotype appeared a few times. V and J are TRBV20-1 and TRBJ2-7, with TRBD2 matching over 9 bases. From germline, CDR1 is DFQATT and CDR2 SNEGSKA (reference sequence). V dropped 5 bases and J dropped 3; count of bases not matched to a gene: 11. The CDR3 contains 15 residues. CDR3 protein: CSAGRLAGQVYEQYF. DNA for the CDR3: TGCAGTGCTGGCCGGCTAGCGGGGCAGGTCTACGAGCAGTACTTC.

This clonotype showed up many times. J is TRBJ1-1 and V is TRBV30, with no clear D. The CDR3 loop spans 14 amino acids. CDR1 GTSNPN and CDR2 SVGIG come from the germline V gene (reference sequence). Trimming cost V 3 bases and J 1 base, with 12 bases left between them. CDR3 coding DNA: TGTGCCTGGAGAGGACCGGAGACGAACACTGAAGCTTTCTTT. This translates into CAWRGPETNTEAFF.

This clonotype has a count of ten or more. Sequence at one end of the junction differs from germline and may be a read error. J is TRBJ1-1 and V is TRBV4-1, with 9 bases matching TRBD1. From germline, CDR1 is MGHRA and CDR2 YSYEKL. CDR3 length: 15 amino acids. The CDR3 DNA follows: TGCGCCAGCAGCCAGGCTGGACAGGGGAACACTGAAGTTTTCTTT. Its protein product is CASSQAGQGNTEVFF.

The V call is TRBV6-5, the J call TRBJ1-4; D call uncertain. This CDR3 spans 14 amino acids. V was shortened by 4 bases and J by 6 bases, with 12 bases between the two germline ends. The germline CDR1 and CDR2 sequences are MNHEY and SVGAGI. The CDR3 spells CASSFHGRDEKLFF. CDR3 DNA: TGTGCCAGCAGTTTCCATGGTCGGGATGAAAAACTGTTTTTT.